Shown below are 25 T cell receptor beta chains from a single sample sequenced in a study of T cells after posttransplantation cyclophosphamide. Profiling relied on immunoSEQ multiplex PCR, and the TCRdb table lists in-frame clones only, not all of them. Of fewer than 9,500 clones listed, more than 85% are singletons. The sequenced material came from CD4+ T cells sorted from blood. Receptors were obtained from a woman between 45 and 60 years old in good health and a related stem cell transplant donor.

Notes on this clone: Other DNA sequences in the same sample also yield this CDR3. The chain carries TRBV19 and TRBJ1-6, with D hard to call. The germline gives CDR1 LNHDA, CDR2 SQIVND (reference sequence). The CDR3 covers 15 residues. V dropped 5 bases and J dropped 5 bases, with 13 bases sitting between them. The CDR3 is CASSLGRGDNSPLHF. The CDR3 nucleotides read TGTGCCAGTAGTCTCGGACGGGGAGATAATTCACCCCTCCACTTT.

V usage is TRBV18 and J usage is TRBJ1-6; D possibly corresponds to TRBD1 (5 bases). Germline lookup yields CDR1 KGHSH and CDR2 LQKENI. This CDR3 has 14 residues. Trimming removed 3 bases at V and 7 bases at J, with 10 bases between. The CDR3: CASSPDSQNSPLHF. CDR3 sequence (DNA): TGTGCCAGCTCACCCGACAGCCAGAATTCACCCCTCCACTTT.

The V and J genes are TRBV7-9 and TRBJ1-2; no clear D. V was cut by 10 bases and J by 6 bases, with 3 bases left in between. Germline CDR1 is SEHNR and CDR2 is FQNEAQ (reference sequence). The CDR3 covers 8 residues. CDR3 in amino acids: CATDGYTF. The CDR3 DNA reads TGTGCCACGGATGGCTACACCTTC.

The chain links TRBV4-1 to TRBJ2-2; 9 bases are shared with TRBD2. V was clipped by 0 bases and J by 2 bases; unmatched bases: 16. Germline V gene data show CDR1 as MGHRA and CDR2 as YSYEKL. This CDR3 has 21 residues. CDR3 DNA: TGCGCCAGCAGCCAAGATGTTTGGGACAGAGAAGCGGGGGGAAACACCGGGGAGCTGTTTTTT. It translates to CASSQDVWDREAGGNTGELFF.

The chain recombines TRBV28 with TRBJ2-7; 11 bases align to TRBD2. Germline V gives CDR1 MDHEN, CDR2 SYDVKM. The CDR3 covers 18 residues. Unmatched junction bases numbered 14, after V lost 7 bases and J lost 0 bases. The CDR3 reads CASTAVVAGGRVSYEQYF. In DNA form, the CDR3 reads TGTGCCAGCACCGCGGTGGTAGCGGGAGGGAGAGTCTCCTACGAGCAGTACTTC.

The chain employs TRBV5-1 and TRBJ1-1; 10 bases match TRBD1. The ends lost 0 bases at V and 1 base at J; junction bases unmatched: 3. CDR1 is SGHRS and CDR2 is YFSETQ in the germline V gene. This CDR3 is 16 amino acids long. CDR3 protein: CASSLVTGGGNTEAFF. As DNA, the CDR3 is TGCGCCAGCAGCTTGGTGACAGGGGGCGGGAACACTGAAGCTTTCTTT.

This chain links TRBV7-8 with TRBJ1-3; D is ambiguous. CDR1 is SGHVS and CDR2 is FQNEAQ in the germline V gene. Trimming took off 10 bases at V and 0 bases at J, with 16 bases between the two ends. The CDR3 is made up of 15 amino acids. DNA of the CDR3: TGTGCCACCAGGCCGTATACGAGCTCTGGAAACACCATATATTTT. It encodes CATRPYTSSGNTIYF.

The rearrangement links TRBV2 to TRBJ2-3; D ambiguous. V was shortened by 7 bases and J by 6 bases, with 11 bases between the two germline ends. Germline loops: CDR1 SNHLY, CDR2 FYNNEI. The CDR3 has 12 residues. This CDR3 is CASTLAPDTQYF. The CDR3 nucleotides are TGTGCCAGCACCCTGGCCCCCGATACGCAGTATTTT.

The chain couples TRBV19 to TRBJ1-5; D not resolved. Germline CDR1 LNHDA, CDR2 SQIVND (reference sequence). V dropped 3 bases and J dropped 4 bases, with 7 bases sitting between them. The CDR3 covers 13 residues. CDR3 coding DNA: TGTGCCAGTAGTATCACCTATAATCAGCCCCAGCATTTT. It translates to CASSITYNQPQHF.

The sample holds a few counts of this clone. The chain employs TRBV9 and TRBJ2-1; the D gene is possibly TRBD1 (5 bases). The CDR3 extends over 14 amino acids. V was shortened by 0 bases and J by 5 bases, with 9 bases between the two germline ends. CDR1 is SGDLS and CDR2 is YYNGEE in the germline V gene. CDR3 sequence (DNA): TGTGCCAGCAGCGTAGAGGTAGGGGACAATGAGCAGTTCTTC. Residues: CASSVEVGDNEQFF.

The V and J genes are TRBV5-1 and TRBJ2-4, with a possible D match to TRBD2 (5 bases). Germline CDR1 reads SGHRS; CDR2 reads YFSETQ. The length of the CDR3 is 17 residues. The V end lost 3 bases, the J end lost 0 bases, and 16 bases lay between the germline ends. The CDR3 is CASSYRTEGLAKNIQYF. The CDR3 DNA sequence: TGCGCCAGCAGCTACCGGACGGAAGGACTAGCCAAAAACATTCAGTACTTC.

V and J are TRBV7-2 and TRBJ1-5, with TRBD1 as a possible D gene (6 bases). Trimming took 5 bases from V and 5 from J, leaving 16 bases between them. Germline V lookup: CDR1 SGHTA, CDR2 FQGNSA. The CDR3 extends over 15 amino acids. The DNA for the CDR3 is TGTGCCAGCAGCCCGATACAGGGTATAGATCAGCCCCAGCATTTT. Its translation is CASSPIQGIDQPQHF.

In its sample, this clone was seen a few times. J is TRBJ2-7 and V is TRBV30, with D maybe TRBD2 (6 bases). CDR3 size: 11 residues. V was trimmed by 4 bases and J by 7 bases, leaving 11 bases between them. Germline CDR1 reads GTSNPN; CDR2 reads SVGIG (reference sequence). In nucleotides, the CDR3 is TGTGCCTGGATAGGGAGGCGGGAGCAGTACTTC. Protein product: CAWIGRREQYF.

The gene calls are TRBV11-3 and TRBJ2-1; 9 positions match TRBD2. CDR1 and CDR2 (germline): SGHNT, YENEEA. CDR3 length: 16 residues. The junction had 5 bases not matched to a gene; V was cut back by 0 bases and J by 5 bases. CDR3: CASSLDASGTNNEQFF. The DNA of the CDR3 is TGTGCCAGCAGCTTAGATGCTAGCGGGACCAACAATGAGCAGTTCTTC.

The CDR3 protein is CALQGADTEAFF. DNA for the CDR3: TGTGCCTTACAGGGGGCGGACACTGAAGCTTTCTTT. The V gene is TRBV25-1, the J gene TRBJ1-1, with 9 bases that match TRBD1. Germline lookup yields CDR1 MGHDK and CDR2 SYGVNS. J was trimmed by 3 bases and V by 11 bases; bases with no gene match: 4. This CDR3 is built from 12 residues.

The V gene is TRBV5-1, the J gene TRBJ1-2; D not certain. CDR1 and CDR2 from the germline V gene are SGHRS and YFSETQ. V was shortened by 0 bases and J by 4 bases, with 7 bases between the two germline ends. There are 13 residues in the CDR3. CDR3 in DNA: TGCGCCAGCAGCTTGGAGGGAGGCTATGGCTACACCTTC. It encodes CASSLEGGYGYTF.

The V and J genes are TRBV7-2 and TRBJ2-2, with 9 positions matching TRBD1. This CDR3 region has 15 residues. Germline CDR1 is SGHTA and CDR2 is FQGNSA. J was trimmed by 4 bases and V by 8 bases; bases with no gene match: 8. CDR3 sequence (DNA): TGTGCCAGCGCATGGGACAGGGCGGTCACCGGGGAGCTGTTTTTT. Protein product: CASAWDRAVTGELFF.

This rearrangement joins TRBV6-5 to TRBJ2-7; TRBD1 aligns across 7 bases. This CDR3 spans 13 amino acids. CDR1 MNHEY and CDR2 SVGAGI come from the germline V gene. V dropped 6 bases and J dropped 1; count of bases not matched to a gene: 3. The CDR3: CASRLGQSYEQYF. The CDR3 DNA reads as TGTGCCAGCAGGCTGGGACAGTCCTACGAGCAGTACTTC.

DNA for the CDR3: TGTGCTAGTGGTCCCCCTAGGGGGCCTGGGGAGACCCAGTACTTC. Translating gives CASGPPRGPGETQYF. The chain links TRBV12-5 to TRBJ2-5; TRBD1 aligns across 7 bases. Germline loops: CDR1 LGHNT, CDR2 FRNRAP. The CDR3 is made up of 15 amino acids. V dropped 5 bases and J dropped 5; count of bases not matched to a gene: 11.

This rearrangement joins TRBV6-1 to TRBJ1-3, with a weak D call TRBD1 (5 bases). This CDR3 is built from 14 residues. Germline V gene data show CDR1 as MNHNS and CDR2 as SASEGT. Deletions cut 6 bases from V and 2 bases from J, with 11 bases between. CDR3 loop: CASRTGGAGNTIYF. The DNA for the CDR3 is TGTGCCAGCAGGACGGGGGGTGCTGGAAACACCATATATTTT.

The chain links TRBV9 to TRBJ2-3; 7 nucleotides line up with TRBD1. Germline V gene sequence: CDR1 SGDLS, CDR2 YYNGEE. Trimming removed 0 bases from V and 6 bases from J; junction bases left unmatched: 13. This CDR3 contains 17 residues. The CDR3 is CASSVEGNRGGLDTQYF. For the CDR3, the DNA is TGTGCCAGCAGCGTAGAAGGGAACAGGGGTGGTTTGGATACGCAGTATTTT.

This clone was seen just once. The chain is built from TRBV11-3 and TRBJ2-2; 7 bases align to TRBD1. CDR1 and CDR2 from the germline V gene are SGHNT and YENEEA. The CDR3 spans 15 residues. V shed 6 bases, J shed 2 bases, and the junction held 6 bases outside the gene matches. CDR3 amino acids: CASSSGTANTGELFF. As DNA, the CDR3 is TGTGCCAGCAGTTCCGGGACAGCCAACACCGGGGAGCTGTTTTTT.

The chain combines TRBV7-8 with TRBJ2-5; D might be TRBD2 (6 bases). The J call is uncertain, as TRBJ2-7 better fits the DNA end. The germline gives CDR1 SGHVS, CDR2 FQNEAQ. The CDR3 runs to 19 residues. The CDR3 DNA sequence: TGTGCCAGCAGCTTACCGGGACTCCGGACCTCAATTATCTCCTACGAGCAGTACTTC. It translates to CASSLPGLRTSIISYEQYF.

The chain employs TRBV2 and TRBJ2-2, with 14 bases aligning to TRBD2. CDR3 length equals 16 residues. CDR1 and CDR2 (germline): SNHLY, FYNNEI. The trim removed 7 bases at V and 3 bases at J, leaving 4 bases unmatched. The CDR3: CASTGTSGGYTGELFF. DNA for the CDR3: TGTGCCAGCACCGGGACTAGCGGGGGCTACACCGGGGAGCTGTTTTTT.

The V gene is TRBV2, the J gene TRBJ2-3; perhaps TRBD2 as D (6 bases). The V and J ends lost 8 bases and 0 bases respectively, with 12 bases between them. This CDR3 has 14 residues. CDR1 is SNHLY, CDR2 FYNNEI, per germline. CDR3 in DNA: TGTGCCAGCGGAGGGCGGGGTAGCACAGATACGCAGTATTTT. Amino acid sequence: CASGGRGSTDTQYF.